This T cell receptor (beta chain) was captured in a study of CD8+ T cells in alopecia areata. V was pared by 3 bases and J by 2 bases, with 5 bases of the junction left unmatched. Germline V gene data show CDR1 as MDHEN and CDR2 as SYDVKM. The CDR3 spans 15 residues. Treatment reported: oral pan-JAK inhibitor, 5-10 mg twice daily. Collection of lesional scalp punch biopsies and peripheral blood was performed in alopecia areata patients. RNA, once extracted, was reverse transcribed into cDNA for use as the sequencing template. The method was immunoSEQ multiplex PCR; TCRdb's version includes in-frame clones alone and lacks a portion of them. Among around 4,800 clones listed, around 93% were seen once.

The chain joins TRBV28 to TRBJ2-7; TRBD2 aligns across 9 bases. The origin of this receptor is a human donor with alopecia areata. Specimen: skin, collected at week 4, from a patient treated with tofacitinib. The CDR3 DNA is TGTGCCAGCAGTTTTGAGCGGGGGGCCCCCTACGAGCAGTACTTC. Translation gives CASSFERGAPYEQYF.